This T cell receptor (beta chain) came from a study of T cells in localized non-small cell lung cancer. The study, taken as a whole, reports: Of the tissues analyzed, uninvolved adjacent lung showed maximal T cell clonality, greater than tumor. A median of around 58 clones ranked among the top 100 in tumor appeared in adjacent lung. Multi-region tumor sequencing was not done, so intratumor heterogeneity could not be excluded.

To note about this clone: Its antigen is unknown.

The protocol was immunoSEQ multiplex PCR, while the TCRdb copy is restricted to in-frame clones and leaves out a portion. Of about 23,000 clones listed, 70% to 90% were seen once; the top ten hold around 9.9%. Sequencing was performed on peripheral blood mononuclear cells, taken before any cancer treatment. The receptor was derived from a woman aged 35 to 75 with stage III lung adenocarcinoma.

The CDR3 region has the DNA TGTGCCAGCACCGGGAGACAGGGGGAGGGCGTTAACTATGGCTACACCTTC. Protein product: CASTGRQGEGVNYGYTF. The genes are TRBV9 and TRBJ1-2; 9 nucleotides match TRBD1. CDR1 SGDLS and CDR2 YYNGEE come from the germline V gene. This CDR3 is built from 17 residues. The junction had 13 bases not matched to a gene; V was cut back by 6 bases and J by 1 base.